Below, 28 T cell receptor beta chains from the same sample are listed, as sequenced in a study of immune cell composition in non-small cell lung cancer. Assay used: immunoSEQ multiplex PCR; TCRdb lists only in-frame clones, some missing. The table lists more than 3,000 clones, roughly two thirds of them singletons, with under 5.5% in the top ten. The normal lung sample lay at least 3 cm, and maximally far, from the tumour. The material sequenced was non-adjacent lung tissue. The receptor set was obtained from a human donor with non-small cell lung cancer.

This clone has only a few counts. This chain links TRBV5-8 with TRBJ2-7, with 7 bases fitting TRBD2. The CDR3 contains 14 residues. CDR1 and CDR2 (germline): SGHTS, YDEGEE. The V and J ends lost 4 bases and 6 bases, in that order; junction bases with no gene match: 10. CDR3 in amino acids: CASSSGTPLTEQYF. The CDR3 DNA reads TGTGCCAGCAGCAGCGGGACTCCACTGACCGAGCAGTACTTC.

This rearrangement joins TRBV7-9 to TRBJ1-3; 10 bases match TRBD1. The CDR3 has 17 residues. V lost 1 base to trimming and J lost 4 bases; unmatched junction nucleotides: 7. Germline CDR1 is SEHNR and CDR2 is FQNEAQ (reference sequence). The CDR3 loop reads CASSLGDRGLKGNTIYF. The CDR3 DNA follows: TGTGCCAGCAGCTTAGGAGACAGGGGGCTCAAAGGAAACACCATATATTTT.

This chain connects TRBV28 to TRBJ2-5, with D possibly being TRBD2 (5 bases). V was shortened by 8 bases and J by 4 bases, with 14 bases between the two germline ends. The CDR3 runs 13 residues. Per the germline V gene, CDR1 is MDHEN and CDR2 is SYDVKM. The CDR3 coding sequence is TGTGCCAGCGGGAGAGCCGGAGGAGAGACCCAGTACTTC. Protein product: CASGRAGGETQYF.

This clone was seen a few times. The chain uses TRBV18 and TRBJ2-5; D gene uncertain. Per germline, CDR1 KGHSH and CDR2 LQKENI. V shed 0 bases and J shed 4 bases, with 12 bases lying between them. The CDR3 loop spans 15 amino acids. The CDR3 sequence is CASSPPNSLGETQYF. The CDR3 DNA follows: TGTGCCAGCTCACCACCCAACAGCCTCGGAGAGACCCAGTACTTC.

The J gene is TRBJ2-1, the V gene TRBV28, with TRBD2 identical over 8 bases. The CDR3 runs to 16 residues. V was pared by 6 bases and J by 2 bases, with 9 bases of the junction left unmatched. CDR1 MDHEN and CDR2 SYDVKM come from the germline V gene. This CDR3 reads CASRASAGGPYNEQFF. The CDR3 region has the DNA TGTGCCAGCAGAGCCTCTGCGGGGGGCCCCTACAATGAGCAGTTCTTC. Complete variable domain (other parts from reference TRBV28 and TRBJ2-1): DVKVTQSSRYLVKRTGEKVFLECVQDMDHENMFWYRQDPGLGLRLIYFSYDVKMKEKGDIPEGYSVSREKKERFSLILESASTNQTSMYLCASRASAGGPYNEQFFGPGTRLTVL.

This chain connects TRBV30 to TRBJ1-1; D uncertain. This CDR3 comprises 12 residues. CDR1 and CDR2 from the germline V gene are GTSNPN and SVGIG (reference sequence). Trimming left V 2 bases short and J 8 bases short, with 12 bases between. The CDR3 sequence is CAWSLPGAEAFF. For the CDR3, the DNA is TGTGCCTGGAGTTTACCGGGAGCGGAAGCTTTCTTT. The full variable domain, with the rest looked up from reference TRBV30 and TRBJ1-1, is SQTIHQWPATLVQPVGSPLSLECTVEGTSNPNLYWYRQAAGRGLQLLFYSVGIGQISSEVPQNLSASRPQDRQFILSSKKLLLSDSGFYLCAWSLPGAEAFFGQGTRLTVV.

The rearrangement uses TRBV15 and TRBJ1-4; TRBD1 agrees at 10 bases. The germline CDR1 and CDR2 sequences are LNHNV and YYDKDF (reference sequence). With 4 bases clipped from V and 8 bases from J, the junction kept 4 bases outside the gene matches. This CDR3 has 14 amino acids. CDR3 DNA: TGTGCCACCAGCATAGGGACAGGGGAGGAAAAACTGTTTTTT. It yields the protein CATSIGTGEEKLFF.

The genes are TRBV11-1 and TRBJ1-2, with 8 positions matching TRBD1. V lost 5 bases and J lost 4; bases outside the gene matches: 6. The CDR3 contains 14 residues. In germline, CDR1 is SGHAT, CDR2 FQDESV (reference sequence). CDR3 region: CASSPGQGTYGYTF. The DNA of the CDR3 is TGTGCCAGCAGCCCTGGACAGGGAACCTATGGCTACACCTTC.

The chain is built from TRBV6-5 and TRBJ1-5, with D perhaps matching TRBD1 (6 bases). Per germline, CDR1 MNHEY and CDR2 SVGAGI. The ends were cut back, 6 bases at V and 4 bases at J, with 16 bases in the middle. The CDR3 spans 15 residues. This CDR3 is CASSRNRESNQPQHF. The CDR3 nucleotides read TGTGCCAGCAGCCGCAACAGGGAATCAAATCAGCCCCAGCATTTT.

The V call is TRBV5-5, the J call TRBJ1-1; 9 bases are shared with TRBD1. This CDR3 spans 17 amino acids. Trimming took 4 bases from V and 0 from J; bases not matched to a gene: 10. Looked up from germline, CDR1 is SGHKS and CDR2 is YYEKEE (reference sequence). The CDR3 is CASSTGQGAAMNTEAFF. The CDR3 region has the DNA TGTGCCAGCAGCACGGGACAGGGAGCCGCAATGAACACTGAAGCTTTCTTT.

The chain employs TRBV27 and TRBJ2-1; D might be TRBD2 (6 bases). Germline V gene data show CDR1 as MNHEY and CDR2 as SMNVEV (reference sequence). The CDR3 covers 15 residues. Trimming left V 6 bases short and J 12 bases short, with 24 bases between. CDR3 amino acids: CASRPGTLASKVQFF. CDR3 in DNA: TGTGCCAGCAGACCCGGGACTCTCGCTTCCAAGGTGCAGTTCTTC.

The gene calls are TRBV2 and TRBJ1-2, with TRBD1 as a possible D gene (5 bases). Germline V gene data show CDR1 as SNHLY and CDR2 as FYNNEI. V was shortened by 2 bases and J by 8 bases, with 9 bases between the two germline ends. The CDR3 spans 12 residues. The DNA for the CDR3 is TGTGCCAGCAGTGAACAGGGTAGGGGCTACACCTTC. It encodes CASSEQGRGYTF.

This clone was found a few times. The chain is built from TRBV5-6 and TRBJ1-1, with a tentative D call TRBD1 (6 bases). Trimming left V 2 bases short and J 3 bases short, with 11 bases between. This CDR3 comprises 14 residues. Germline CDR1 and CDR2: SGHDT and YYEEEE. The CDR3 loop is CASSLTGKDTEAFF. The CDR3 nucleotides read TGTGCCAGCAGCTTAACAGGGAAGGACACTGAAGCTTTCTTT.

This clone was found once. The chain links TRBV4-1 to TRBJ2-3, with D uncertain. Trimming left V 1 base short and J 2 bases short, with 13 bases between. The V gene's germline CDR1 is MGHRA and CDR2 YSYEKL. This CDR3 has 16 amino acids. CDR3: CASSQGVSQNTDTQYF. In nucleotides, the CDR3 is TGCGCCAGCAGCCAAGGAGTAAGCCAAAACACAGATACGCAGTATTTT.

This chain uses TRBV2 with TRBJ2-5; TRBD1 is a possible D gene (6 bases). The germline CDR1 and CDR2 sequences are SNHLY and FYNNEI. Trimming removed 1 base at V and 11 bases at J, with 11 bases between. The CDR3 has 12 residues. For the CDR3, the DNA is TGTGCCAGCAGTGAAGTGCCAGGGGCGCAGTACTTC. Its translation is CASSEVPGAQYF. Full variable domain (remainder filled in from reference TRBV2 and TRBJ2-5): EPEVTQTPSHQVTQMGQEVILRCVPISNHLYFYWYRQILGQKVEFLVSFYNNEISEKSEIFDDQFSVERPDGSNFTLKIRSTKLEDSAMYFCASSEVPGAQYFGPGTRLLVL.

This clone turned up a few times. This chain links TRBV30 with TRBJ1-2; 7 bases fit TRBD1. Germline CDR1 is GTSNPN and CDR2 is SVGIG (reference sequence). The J segment lost 3 bases and the V segment lost 0 bases, leaving 7 bases of the junction unmatched. CDR3 length: 15 residues. DNA for the CDR3: TGTGCCTGGAGTGTACAGACAGGGTGGCACTATGGCTACACCTTC. Protein: CAWSVQTGWHYGYTF.

This chain uses TRBV5-4 with TRBJ1-6; D might be TRBD1 (5 bases). The CDR3 covers 14 residues. CDR1 and CDR2 (germline): SGHNT, YYREEE (reference sequence). Trimming stripped 4 bases from V and 6 bases from J, with 11 bases between. CDR3 residues: CASSPGGVNSPLHF. For the CDR3, the DNA is TGTGCCAGCAGCCCCGGGGGAGTTAATTCACCCCTCCACTTT.

The chain joins TRBV7-8 to TRBJ2-5; D possibly corresponds to TRBD2 (6 bases). V lost 2 bases and J 4 bases, leaving 14 bases between the germline ends. Per germline, CDR1 SGHVS and CDR2 FQNEAQ. CDR3 length equals 15 residues. Here the CDR3 DNA reads TGTGCCAGCAGCTTATCTAGCGACCAGGCAGAGACCCAGTACTTC. Translation gives CASSLSSDQAETQYF.

This chain links TRBV5-4 with TRBJ2-2; 10 bases fit TRBD2. The V gene end was trimmed by 4 bases and the J gene end by 3 bases; junction bases not matched to a gene: 12. The CDR3 totals 18 residues. Germline V gene data show CDR1 as SGHNT and CDR2 as YYREEE (reference sequence). CDR3 loop: CASSPGVSGGAYTGELFF. The CDR3 region has the DNA TGTGCCAGCAGCCCCGGGGTGAGCGGGGGGGCTTACACCGGGGAGCTGTTTTTT. The entire variable domain, with the rest obtained from reference TRBV5-4 and TRBJ2-2, is as follows: ETGVTQSPTHLIKTRGQQVTLRCSSQSGHNTVSWYQQALGQGPQFIFQYYREEENGRGNFPPRFSGLQFPNYSSELNVNALELDDSALYLCASSPGVSGGAYTGELFFGEGSRLTVL.

V gene TRBV9 combines with J gene TRBJ2-3, with unresolved D. V was pared by 0 bases and J by 4 bases, with 6 bases between. Per germline, CDR1 SGDLS and CDR2 YYNGEE. This CDR3 has 13 residues. The DNA for the CDR3 is TGTGCCAGCAGCGTAGTTCCGGCAGATACGCAGTATTTT. Translated: CASSVVPADTQYF.

The chain combines TRBV30 with TRBJ1-2, with D uncertain. This CDR3 has 11 amino acids. V was trimmed by 0 bases and J by 8 bases, leaving 7 bases between them. Looked up from germline, CDR1 is GTSNPN and CDR2 is SVGIG (reference sequence). The CDR3 nucleotides read TGTGCCTGGAGTGTAGAAGAGGGCTACACCTTC. It translates to CAWSVEEGYTF.

The CDR3 DNA sequence: TGTGCCAGCAGCTTAGTGCAGCGGGCAGGGGAGCAGTACTTC. The encoded protein is CASSLVQRAGEQYF. This chain uses TRBV7-2 with TRBJ2-7; maybe TRBD2 (6 bases). The CDR3 contains 14 residues. V dropped 1 base and J dropped 7 bases, with 14 bases sitting between them. Per the germline V gene, CDR1 is SGHTA and CDR2 is FQGNSA.

J is TRBJ2-7 and V is TRBV19; 7 bases line up with TRBD1. Germline V gene data show CDR1 as LNHDA and CDR2 as SQIVND (reference sequence). The CDR3 has 14 amino acids. The junction had 6 bases not matched to a gene; V was cut back by 5 bases and J by 2 bases. The CDR3 here is CASSLGQAAYEQYF. The CDR3, as DNA: TGTGCCAGTAGTCTTGGACAGGCGGCCTACGAGCAGTACTTC.

This clone has just one count. This sequence joins TRBV4-2 and TRBJ1-3, with TRBD1 matching over 7 bases. The ends lost 0 bases at V and 4 bases at J; junction bases unmatched: 6. The CDR3 contains 16 residues. CDR1 is LGHNA and CDR2 is YNFKEQ in the germline V gene. The CDR3 loop reads CASSQDKGGQGNTIYF. The CDR3 region has the DNA TGTGCCAGCAGCCAAGATAAGGGGGGACAGGGAAACACCATATATTTT.

Worth noting for this clone: Other DNA sequences of this sample code for an identical CDR3. This rearrangement joins TRBV30 to TRBJ1-5; tentative D call: TRBD1 (5 bases). The CDR3 totals 14 residues. Per the germline V gene, CDR1 is GTSNPN and CDR2 is SVGIG (reference sequence). V gave up 0 bases and J gave up 10 bases, with 16 bases separating them. The chain's CDR3 is CAWSVGTGRGPQHF. The CDR3 coding sequence is TGTGCCTGGAGTGTAGGAACAGGCCGTGGCCCCCAGCATTTT.

This clone was observed once. The chain links TRBV5-1 to TRBJ2-7, with a weak D call TRBD1 (6 bases). This CDR3 has 14 amino acids. V was trimmed by 1 base and J by 7 bases, leaving 15 bases between them. The germline V gene encodes CDR1 SGHRS and CDR2 YFSETQ. In DNA, the CDR3 is TGCGCCAGCAGCTTGCATGGACAGAAAATTGAGCAGTACTTC. This translates into CASSLHGQKIEQYF.

CDR3 in amino acids: CASSVETGYTYEQYF. CDR3 nucleotide sequence: TGTGCCAGCAGCGTAGAGACAGGGTATACCTACGAGCAGTACTTC. The gene calls are TRBV9 and TRBJ2-7; 7 bases are shared with TRBD1. This CDR3 contains 15 residues. CDR1 is SGDLS, CDR2 YYNGEE, per germline. V dropped 0 bases and J dropped 2; count of bases not matched to a gene: 5. The variable domain in full, with the rest retrieved from reference TRBV9 and TRBJ2-7, is DSGVTQTPKHLITATGQRVTLRCSPRSGDLSVYWYQQSLDQGLQFLIQYYNGEERAKGNILERFSAQQFPDLHSELNLSSLELGDSALYFCASSVETGYTYEQYFGPGTRLTVT.

The chain couples TRBV11-2 to TRBJ2-7; TRBD2 is a possible D gene (6 bases). The CDR3 has 14 residues. Per germline, CDR1 SGHAT and CDR2 FQNNGV. Trimming cost V 2 bases and J 3 bases, with 11 bases left between them. This CDR3 is CASSLSNSGYEQYF. The CDR3 DNA sequence: TGTGCCAGCAGCTTAAGTAATAGCGGCTACGAGCAGTACTTC.